The TCR beta chain under discussion was sequenced for a study of HIV-infected patients and healthy controls. Many counts were recorded for this clonotype. Antigen specificity is unknown. This CDR3 comprises 16 residues. Germline V lookup: CDR1 SGHDT, CDR2 YYEEEE. The V end lost 2 bases, the J end lost 4 bases, and 18 bases lay between the germline ends. Reverse transcription used approximately 500 ng RNA and constant-region primers for alpha and beta. Alpha and beta chain libraries were made separately by chain-specific third strand synthesis with multiplexing indices. Each molecule carried a 12-nucleotide identifier made of two joined random hexamers added before amplification. In TCRdb, the 5' RACE reads were re-called with MiXCR into one record per CDR3 protein. In the table there are 18,000 or so distinct CDR3 sequences, roughly an eighth of which are singletons. The repertoire came from unfractionated whole blood and reflected all unsorted peripheral T cells.

General study results and limits: Compared with controls, mean Gini indices were significantly raised in HIV-infected repertoires, possibly indicating oligoclonality. Untreated HIV+ repertoires had roughly threefold fewer distinct CDR3s and lower Shannon diversity than healthy controls. HIV+ repertoires were severely depleted of MAIT alpha-chain CDR3s, unlike healthy controls.

This TCR was sampled from an adult in good health. V gene TRBV5-6 combines with J gene TRBJ1-1; possibly TRBD1 for D (6 bases). The sample consisted of blood. The DNA for the CDR3 is TGTGCCAGCAGCTTTTTTAGTTCCAGGGGTACCACTGAAGCTTTCTTT. Encoded protein: CASSFFSSRGTTEAFF.